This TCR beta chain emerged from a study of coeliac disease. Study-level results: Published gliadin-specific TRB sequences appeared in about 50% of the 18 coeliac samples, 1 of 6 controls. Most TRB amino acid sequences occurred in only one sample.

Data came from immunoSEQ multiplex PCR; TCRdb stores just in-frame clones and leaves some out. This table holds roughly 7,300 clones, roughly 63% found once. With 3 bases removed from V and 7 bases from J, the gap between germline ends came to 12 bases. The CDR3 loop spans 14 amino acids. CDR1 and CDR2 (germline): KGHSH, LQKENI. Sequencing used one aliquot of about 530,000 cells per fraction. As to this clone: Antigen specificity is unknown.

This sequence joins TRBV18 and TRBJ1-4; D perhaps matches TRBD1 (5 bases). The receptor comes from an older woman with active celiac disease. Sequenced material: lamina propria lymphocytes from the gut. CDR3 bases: TGTGCCAGCTCACCCGATATGCAGGGTGAAAAACTGTTTTTT. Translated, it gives CASSPDMQGEKLFF.